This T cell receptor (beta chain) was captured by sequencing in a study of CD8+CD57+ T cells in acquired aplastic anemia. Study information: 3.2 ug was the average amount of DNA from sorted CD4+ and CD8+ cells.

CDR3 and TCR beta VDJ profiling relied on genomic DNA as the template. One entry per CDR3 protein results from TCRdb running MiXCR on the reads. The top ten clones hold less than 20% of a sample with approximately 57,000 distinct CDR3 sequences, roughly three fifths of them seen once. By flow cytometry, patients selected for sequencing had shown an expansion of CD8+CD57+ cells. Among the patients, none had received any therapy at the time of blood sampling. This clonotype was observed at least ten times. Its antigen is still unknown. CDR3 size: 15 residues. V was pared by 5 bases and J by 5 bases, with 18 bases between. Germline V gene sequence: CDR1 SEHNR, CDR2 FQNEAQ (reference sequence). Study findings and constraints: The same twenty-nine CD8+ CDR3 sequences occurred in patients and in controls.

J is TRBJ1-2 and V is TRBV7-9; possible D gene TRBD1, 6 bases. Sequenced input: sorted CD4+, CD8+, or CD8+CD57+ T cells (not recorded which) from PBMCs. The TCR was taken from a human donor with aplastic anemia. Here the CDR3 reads CASSPPSDRPYGYTF. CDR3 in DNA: TGTGCCAGCAGCCCCCCGTCGGACAGACCTTATGGCTACACCTTC.